These T cell receptor beta chains were read from a single sample in a study of T-cell reconstitution after alpha-beta-depleted transplantation in children. TCRdb re-called the PCR reads through MiXCR, storing one row per CDR3 protein. The data show roughly 170,000 distinct CDR3 sequences, with around 6.8% seen just once and roughly 3% held by the top ten. The material was PBMCs from the stem cell graft donor, obtained from the stem cell graft. The receptor source for this set is a human donor who donated a stem cell graft to a child with Wiskott-Aldrich syndrome. Each CDR3 is given with its conserved first and last residue.

>TRBJ1-2|TRBV20-1
CSASPGATYGYTF
>TRBJ2-7|TRBV20-1
CSARDSGQRYEQYF
>TRBJ2-4|TRBV3-1
CASSQGAPENIQYF
>TRBJ2-3|TRBV20-1
CSAIETSGVEDTQYF
>TRBJ2-7|TRBV20-1
CSAKDRVGVGEQYF
>TRBJ1-6|TRBV4-2
CASSLGGSENSPLHF
>TRBJ2-7|TRBV2
CASAGQQLSYEQYF
>TRBJ2-3|TRBV28
CASSYISLADTQYF
>TRBJ1-2|TRBV20-1
CSARVPTVRGYTF
>TRBJ2-7|TRBV5-1
CASSRDSTYEQYF
>TRBJ1-5|TRBV6-5
CASSRSTGYSNQPQHF
>TRBJ2-7|TRBV20-1
CSASPGGELDEQYF
>TRBJ2-5|TRBV30
CASGTFEGTQYF
>TRBJ2-5|TRBV20-1
CSAQLASGEETQYF
>TRBJ2-7|TRBV5-1
CASSLDQGTYEQYF
>TRBJ2-3|TRBV20-1
CSARGSGKKGGTDTQYF
>TRBJ1-2|TRBV27
CASSRGEYGYTF
>TRBJ2-3|TRBV12-3/TRBV12-4
CASSPLGLAVSTDTQYF